Reported below is one TCR beta chain. What this receptor recognizes is not known. Base-call qualities are not available, and no considerably larger clone is one nucleotide away. The CDR3 has 14 amino acids, counting the end cysteine and phenylalanine. The sequence is cut down to CDR3 DNA, 42 bases in frame from base 1. Taken from the germline V gene, the CDR1 and CDR2 loops are SGHTA and FQGTGA. V is shortened by 1 base, J by 1 base, and the region joining them spans 7 bases. This entry is derived from a study of cytomegalovirus exposure and HLA in healthy donors (dated by TCRdb to between 2016 and 2019). Some background on the complete study: An earlier analysis of approximately 640 of the donors reported 250 to 300 Gb of sequence data and approximately 110 million unique TCR beta sequences from 150 million to 200 million T cells. To predict cytomegalovirus infection status, the study combined high-throughput TCR immunosequencing, statistical association of individual TCRs with disease status, and machine learning. A later genetic analysis took genome-wide SNP genotypes for about 55% of the roughly 700 donors and used that subset as a discovery cohort. Class I and class II HLA loci were covered by the typing at four-digit resolution. Of the roughly 400 genotyped donors, roughly 80% fell in the genetic ancestry cluster associated with self-reported Caucasian donors. The study used immunosequencing to profile the T cell repertoires of about 670 subjects and linked those repertoires to cytomegalovirus serostatus. Along with the approximately 700-subject first cohort, a separate validation cohort of over 90 different subjects was used. In a later analysis, previously published TCR beta repertoires from 666 donors were re-analyzed and high-resolution HLA genotyping was added so that TCR occurrence patterns could be studied. About 310 gigabases of sequencing data and approximately 80 million unique TCR sequences were included in an early release covering about 620 HLA-typed donors. Donor age, sex, ethnicity and CMV serostatus were compiled alongside the repertoire data. The number of donors typed differed by locus, with about 620-630 for A, B, C, DRB1 and DQB1, roughly 520 for DQA1, under 610 for DPA1, and approximately 470 for DPB1. Every repertoire in the discovery cohort had been generated on one and the same sequencing platform. Because of strong linkage in the cohort, roughly five DR-DQ haplotypes were treated as single units for association and clustering. Among 398 genotyped donors of the cohort, an average of approximately 240,000 unique TCR beta nucleotide sequences were sequenced per donor, around 18% of them non-productive. The aim of the study was to test whether cataloging public T cell receptors could identify signatures of past pathogen exposure. Rather than using new phenotypic data, the later analysis identified candidate immune exposures from TCR beta sequences and from how often those sequences occurred across donors. An earlier analysis of about 600 of the donors used high-throughput TCR beta sequencing to judge whether each TCR beta V gene segment behaved as functional or pseudogenic.

Results the study describes overall, beyond this receptor: In an earlier analysis of 587 of the donors, most TCR beta V segments appeared in productive rearrangements about 87% or about 30% of the time, broadly matching IMGT annotations. While some public TCRs were present in many individuals, most TCR sequences turned up only very rarely across donors. A later analysis associated 16,951 TCR beta sequences with specific HLA alleles at a false discovery rate of 0.05. The earlier analysis of 587 of the donors excluded 15 to 20 rarely observed V segments, including chromosome 9 orphons, because counts were too low. HLA typing was unavailable for some donors at each locus, so association tests used only the typed subset. A later analysis found that most CMV-associated TCR beta chains appeared HLA-restricted, with HLA associations seemingly driven largely by CMV exposure. A group of highly shared sequence variants was considered likely to be a technical artifact of the sequencing pipeline. Compared with the approximately 670-donor mean, donors in an Asian-associated ancestry cluster had fewer N-insertions in productive TCRs, according to a later genetic analysis. For the cohort, immune exposure information was limited to CMV serostatus. The authors suggested that the approach could potentially be extended to other disease states and immunological phenotypes. In a later analysis, HLA-associated TCR beta chains showed more clonal expansion and lower generation probabilities than non-associated chains that were equally common. Assigning TCR associations to individual alleles was difficult when HLA alleles, especially DR and DQ, strongly co-occurred. The classifier was reported to diagnose cytomegalovirus status with high specificity and sensitivity in both the original cohort and the validation cohort. A further reported finding was that TCR beta sequences accurately predicted the HLA-A and HLA-B alleles for most subjects in the first cohort. Correlated functional status among segregating V segments might reflect linkage disequilibrium, but an unknown experimental factor could not be ruled out. Because the 87-base-pair reads could not distinguish some IMGT-functional V segments, including TRBV6-2 and TRBV6-3, those segments were excluded. An association between a missense DCLRE1C variant and V-gene and J-gene trimming of TCR beta chains was found in a later genetic analysis and replicated in an independent cohort. Roughly uniform sequencing depth across donors was assumed in presence/absence analyses, although this assumption may not hold. In vitro tests confirmed that a few of the cytomegalovirus-associated TCR beta chains recognize cytomegalovirus antigens. In this cohort, only TCR beta chains were sequenced, and detectable features were limited by the absence of alpha or paired-chain data. A total of fewer than 200 TCR beta chains were listed by the study as associated with cytomegalovirus. A later analysis found that TCR association rates varied across HLA loci, with DRB1 alleles showing the most associated TCRs and HLA-C alleles the fewest. In a later analysis, several top co-occurrence clusters were reported to appear linked to parvovirus B19, influenza, CMV and Epstein-Barr virus.

In total, approximately 700 healthy bone marrow donors made up the cohort. All cohort members were sampled while nominally healthy, although unrecorded immune exposures were likely present. The donor tested CMV seronegative and was one of the 352 seronegative cohort members. A peripheral blood sample was provided by each donor, and peripheral blood mononuclear cells were used for TCR beta sequencing. Genomic DNA extraction from the blood cell samples was performed with the Qiagen DNeasy Blood Extraction Kit. Receptor libraries were prepared by the immunoSEQ multiplex PCR assay. For the multiplex PCR, a mixture combining 60 forward primers for TCR Vbeta segments and 13 reverse primers for TCR Jbeta segments was used. The CDR3 region of rearranged TCR beta genes was amplified from genomic DNA with a multiplex PCR assay. Amplified TCR beta libraries were sequenced as 87-base-pair reads on the Illumina HiSeq System. The authors' pipeline ran thus. In a later analysis, 77 million or so unique TCR beta chains were counted across the roughly 610 repertoires, and approximately 11 million of these chains were shared by at least two donors. Raw reads were error-corrected and collapsed into unique sequences with a nearest-neighbor algorithm that merged closely related sequences to remove PCR and sequencing errors. Alignment of CDR3 sequences to IMGT reference sequences was used to assign V, D and J gene segments. Each retained sequence needed at least a six-nucleotide match to both a V gene segment and a J gene segment. A rearrangement was called productive if the CDR3 had no stop codons and remained in frame with V and J, and every other rearrangement was called non-productive. Following IMGT convention, CDR3 was defined as the stretch from the second conserved V-encoded cysteine up to the conserved J-encoded phenylalanine. The earlier analysis of about 620 of the donors excluded sequences that lacked an unambiguous match to a single V gene segment. In an earlier analysis of around 590 of the donors, a V segment was called functional when productive rearrangements were above 56.7%, and segregating when the standard deviation between donors exceeded 5%. A statistical classification framework was built to diagnose cytomegalovirus status from the catalog of TCR beta chain sequences. In a later analysis, V and J genes were assigned by comparing TCR nucleotide sequences against IMGT/GENE-DB human TR gene sequences. In a later analysis, CDR3 sequences and most-parsimonious VDJ recombination scenarios were assigned using the TCRdist pipeline. In a later analysis, each TCR beta chain was defined by its CDR3 amino acid sequence together with its V-gene family, and reads lacking a unique V-gene family were excluded. In a later analysis, 500 to 700 highly shared, low-generation-probability nucleotide sequences were removed to address suspected cross-contamination and a sequencing artifact. For each public chain, a later analysis derived a clonal expansion index from normalized ranks of inferred template counts within each repertoire. In a later analysis, generation probabilities were computed using a VDJ recombination model fitted to out-of-frame rearrangements, and the results were checked against IGoR. In a later analysis, hypergeometric tests were used to score TCR-TCR, TCR-HLA and TCR-CMV co-occurrence, with a repertoire-size bias correction applied to TCR pairs. In a later analysis, false discovery rates were estimated by permuting HLA or CMV assignments 20 times. A later analysis grouped co-occurring TCRs with DBSCAN, adding TCRdist sequence similarity when clustering within HLA-allele-positive subsets. For co-occurrence clustering, repertoires with fewer than 30,000 or more than 120,000 public chains were excluded, along with four to six repertoires with anomalous nucleotide sharing. The table was pulled from immuneACCESS by TCRdb, which kept in-frame rearrangements only. Such tables lose some clones; where checked, under half of the loss comes from unresolved V genes, and the rest has no known cause. The D gene and trimming were derived from the DNA, and the V and J assignments and clone size from that table. Counted in this sample were about 130,000 clones; roughly four fifths of them appeared once. The ten largest clones take up about 1.8% of the sample.

Sequencing was performed on PBMCs. In this chain, TRBV7-3 is recombined with TRBJ1-1, with no reliable assignment of the D segment. The sequence was obtained from a woman between 45 and 65 years old in good health and CMV-seronegative. The nucleotides are TGTGCCAGCAGCTTAATCGCGGGGAACACTGAAGCTTTCTTT. Its coded protein is CASSLIAGNTEAFF.